This T cell receptor (beta chain) came from a study of shared clonotypes between healthy human individuals. Generated by immunoSEQ multiplex PCR, the TCRdb table keeps only in-frame clones and is missing some. This table has about 1.5 million clones, 98% appearing once. This CDR3 has 16 residues. Germline V CDR1 and CDR2: MGHRA, YSYEKL. V was trimmed by 1 base and J by 0 bases, leaving 9 bases between them. The chain has TRBV4-1 and TRBJ1-4; D remains unclear. The TCR sequence derives from a man aged 25 to 40 in good health. Sequences were obtained from naive CD4+ T cells sorted from blood. The subset is: CD45RA+ positively selected. CDR3 protein: CASSQVGTATNEKLFF. The CDR3 DNA reads TGCGCCAGCAGCCAAGTTGGTACAGCAACTAATGAAAAACTGTTTTTT.